A single sample gave rise to the 24 T cell receptor beta chains below, sequenced in a study of OX40 agonist ivuxolimab in advanced cancers. Libraries were constructed by the immunoSEQ multiplex PCR assay. TCRdb mirrors the immuneACCESS table, restricted to in-frame sequences. Some clones are absent from its copies; in checked studies, under half trace to an unresolved V gene, and the reason for the others is unknown. This sample comprises roughly 18,000 clones, more than 65% of them detected only once. Approximately 19% of the sample is held by the ten biggest clonotypes. This specimen was CD4+ or CD8+ T cells sorted from blood, taken in a trial of the OX40 agonist ivuxolimab. All receptors derive from an adult with an advanced solid tumor such as melanoma, head and neck, liver or kidney cancer.

The V gene is TRBV6-5, the J gene TRBJ1-5, with D unresolved. Germline CDR1 is MNHEY and CDR2 is SVGAGI. This CDR3 has 13 amino acids. Trimming shortened V by 0 bases and J by 5 bases, and 5 bases separated the two germline ends. In DNA form, the CDR3 reads TGTGCCAGCAGTTACTCATCGGATCAGCCCCAGCATTTT. Translated, it gives CASSYSSDQPQHF.

This chain connects TRBV5-8 to TRBJ2-7, with 7 bases matching TRBD1. Germline-derived CDR1 and CDR2 are SGHTS and YDEGEE. Losses at the gene ends were 2 bases for V and 4 bases for J; bases not matched to a gene: 3. The length of the CDR3 is 13 residues. CDR3 sequence: CASSFLRGYEQYF. CDR3 sequence (DNA): TGTGCCAGCAGCTTTCTCAGGGGGTACGAGCAGTACTTC. Full variable domain (missing parts from reference TRBV5-8 and TRBJ2-7): EAGVTQSPTHLIKTRGQQATLRCSPISGHTSVYWYQQALGLGLQFLLWYDEGEERNRGNFPPRFSGRQFPNYSSELNVNALELEDSALYLCASSFLRGYEQYFGPGTRLTVT.

This clone was recorded a few times. The V call is TRBV4-1, the J call TRBJ2-7, with D tentatively TRBD1 (6 bases). This CDR3 is 14 amino acids long. V lost 2 bases, J lost 2 bases, and 10 bases lay in between. From germline, CDR1 is MGHRA and CDR2 YSYEKL. The chain's CDR3 is CASSQRDTAYEQYF. The CDR3 DNA follows: TGCGCCAGCAGCCAAAGGGACACCGCCTACGAGCAGTACTTC.

The V and J genes are TRBV18 and TRBJ2-7, with TRBD1 matching over 9 bases. The CDR3 is made up of 16 amino acids. Looked up from germline, CDR1 is KGHSH and CDR2 is LQKENI. V lost 3 bases, J lost 4 bases, and 10 bases stayed unmatched. The CDR3: CASSPTGGQGMYEQYF. The CDR3 DNA reads as TGTGCCAGCTCACCGACCGGGGGACAGGGCATGTACGAGCAGTACTTC.

The chain employs TRBV7-2 and TRBJ2-7; 7 bases are a match to TRBD2. V lost 0 bases and J lost 3; bases outside the gene matches: 2. Germline-derived CDR1 and CDR2 are SGHTA and FQGNSA. This CDR3 is built from 14 residues. The CDR3 sequence: CASSLAGGYYEQYF. Written as DNA, the CDR3 is TGTGCCAGCAGCTTAGCGGGAGGGTACTACGAGCAGTACTTC.

The gene calls are TRBV6-5 and TRBJ1-1; possibly TRBD1 for D (6 bases). This CDR3 is built from 13 residues. Germline CDR1 and CDR2: MNHEY and SVGAGI. Trimming removed 6 bases from V and 8 bases from J, with 16 bases in between. The CDR3 nucleotides are TGTGCCAGCAGCACCCACTTGGGGGCGGAAGCTTTCTTT. Protein sequence: CASSTHLGAEAFF.

This clone is labeled as medium-sized. The chain links TRBV4-3 to TRBJ2-7, with D possibly matching TRBD1 (6 bases). CDR1 LGHNA and CDR2 YSLEER come from the germline V gene. There are 15 residues in the CDR3. The V end was cut by 0 bases, the J end by 4 bases, with 13 bases between. The CDR3 nucleotides read TGCGCCAGCAGCCAAGATACAGGGAAGAAGTACGAGCAGTACTTC. Translating it yields CASSQDTGKKYEQYF.

A single count supports this clone. The chain combines TRBV10-3 with TRBJ2-7; possible D gene TRBD1, 5 bases. The CDR3 consists of 14 residues. The V and J ends lost 0 bases and 6 bases respectively, with 12 bases between them. CDR1 is ENHRY and CDR2 is SYGVKD in the germline V gene. The CDR3 loop is CAISESGQLGEQYF. In DNA form, the CDR3 reads TGTGCCATCAGTGAGTCCGGACAATTGGGCGAGCAGTACTTC.

This clone was detected only once. The chain couples TRBV11-1 to TRBJ1-1; D call uncertain. V was pared by 5 bases and J by 3 bases, with 10 bases between. Germline CDR1 SGHAT, CDR2 FQDESV (reference sequence). The CDR3 loop spans 13 amino acids. CDR3 residues: CASSPRGDTEAFF. The CDR3 DNA reads as TGTGCCAGCAGCCCCCGGGGAGACACTGAAGCTTTCTTT.

The chain is built from TRBV23-1 and TRBJ2-3, with 12 bases fitting TRBD2. TRBV23-1 is placed among ORFs of uncertain function. The J segment lost 0 bases and the V segment lost 2 bases, leaving 6 bases of the junction unmatched. CDR3 length equals 18 residues. The CDR3 sequence is CASSQTSGRPSSTDTQYF. The DNA of the CDR3 is TGCGCCAGCAGTCAAACTAGCGGGAGGCCGAGTAGCACAGATACGCAGTATTTT.

This rearrangement joins TRBV28 to TRBJ2-5, with TRBD1 as a possible D gene (5 bases). The CDR3 has 15 amino acids. V gave up 4 bases and J gave up 2 bases, with 14 bases separating them. Germline V lookup: CDR1 MDHEN, CDR2 SYDVKM. The CDR3 coding sequence is TGTGCCAGCAGTTGGATGGAAGCAGGGCAAGAGACCCAGTACTTC. Encoded protein: CASSWMEAGQETQYF.

The chain has TRBV6-6 and TRBJ2-5; D is perhaps TRBD1 (6 bases). Germline CDR1 is MNHNY and CDR2 is SVGAGI (reference sequence). The CDR3 is 15 amino acids. V lost 0 bases, J lost 6 bases, and 14 bases lay in between. In nucleotides, the CDR3 is TGTGCCAGCAGTTACTCCCACGAGGGGGAAAAGACCCAGTACTTC. Protein product: CASSYSHEGEKTQYF.

This clone occurred once. The chain uses TRBV7-9 and TRBJ1-5; 9 bases match TRBD1. The CDR3 covers 18 residues. CDR1 and CDR2 from the germline V gene are SEHNR and FQNEAQ (reference sequence). V shed 5 bases and J 0 bases; nucleotides not matched to a gene: 11. CDR3 residues: CASSRMTGGDSSNQPQHF. The CDR3 DNA follows: TGTGCCAGCAGCCGGATGACAGGGGGGGACTCTAGCAATCAGCCCCAGCATTTT.

The chain couples TRBV2 to TRBJ2-7, with D perhaps being TRBD1 or TRBD2 (5 bases each). Germline assignment: CDR1 SNHLY and CDR2 FYNNEI. This CDR3 is 15 amino acids long. The V end lost 4 bases, the J end lost 3 bases, and 16 bases lay between the germline ends. CDR3 protein: CASSARQWDDYEQYF. The CDR3 coding sequence is TGTGCCAGCAGTGCCCGACAGTGGGACGACTACGAGCAGTACTTC.

The chain is built from TRBV7-9 and TRBJ2-5; 10 bases agree with TRBD2. The CDR3 sequence is 13 residues long. Germline CDR1 reads SEHNR; CDR2 reads FQNEAQ (reference sequence). V was clipped by 6 bases and J by 7 bases; unmatched bases: 5. CDR3 in amino acids: CASSRTSGRTQYF. CDR3 sequence (DNA): TGTGCCAGCAGTCGGACTAGCGGAAGGACCCAGTACTTC.

The chain carries TRBV28 and TRBJ2-7; TRBD1 aligns across 7 bases. CDR3 size: 15 residues. V lost 7 bases to trimming and J lost 3 bases; unmatched junction nucleotides: 12. Per germline, CDR1 MDHEN and CDR2 SYDVKM. CDR3 protein: CASMEQTGLIYEQYF. The CDR3 DNA reads TGTGCCAGCATGGAACAGACAGGGCTTATCTACGAGCAGTACTTC.

This clone was recorded a few times. This rearrangement joins TRBV9 to TRBJ2-1; 8 positions agree with TRBD2. The trim removed 4 bases at V and 0 bases at J, leaving 9 bases unmatched. The length of the CDR3 is 17 residues. From germline, CDR1 is SGDLS and CDR2 YYNGEE. CDR3 sequence reads: CASSPGGGSSSYNEQFF. Here the CDR3 DNA reads TGTGCCAGCAGCCCGGGAGGGGGGAGTAGCTCCTACAATGAGCAGTTCTTC.

In this sample, this clone turned up a few times. The rearrangement links TRBV29-1 to TRBJ2-7, with D tentatively TRBD2 (5 bases). V lost 5 bases and J 6 bases, leaving 11 bases between the germline ends. CDR3 length: 11 residues. Per the germline V gene, CDR1 is SQVTM and CDR2 is ANQGSEA. CDR3 DNA sequence: TGCAGCGTTTTCGTGAGCGGCGAGCAGTACTTC. Translation gives CSVFVSGEQYF.

The chain recombines TRBV7-2 with TRBJ2-7; D is undetermined. The CDR3 is 11 amino acids. The V gene lost 5 bases and the J gene lost 6 bases, with 8 bases spanning the gap. The germline CDR1 and CDR2 sequences are SGHTA and FQGNSA. The CDR3 reads CASSALAEQYF. For the CDR3, the DNA is TGTGCCAGCAGCGCGTTAGCCGAGCAGTACTTC. The full variable domain, its missing parts supplied by reference TRBV7-2 and TRBJ2-7, is GAGVSQSPSNKVTEKGKDVELRCDPISGHTALYWYRQSLGQGLEFLIYFQGNSAPDKSGLPSDRFSAERTGGSVSTLTIQRTQQEDSAVYLCASSALAEQYFGPGTRLTVT.

The chain carries TRBV19 and TRBJ1-4; D is possibly TRBD1 (5 bases). Trimming removed 7 bases from V and 4 bases from J, with 13 bases in between. This CDR3 is 14 amino acids long. CDR1 is LNHDA and CDR2 is SQIVND in the germline V gene (reference sequence). DNA for the CDR3: TGTGCCAGTAATCCCCGGGACGGTAATGAAAAACTGTTTTTT. Encoded protein: CASNPRDGNEKLFF. Using reference TRBV19 and TRBJ1-4 for the parts outside the CDR3, the full variable domain is DGGITQSPKYLFRKEGQNVTLSCEQNLNHDAMYWYRQDPGQGLRLIYYSQIVNDFQKGDIAEGYSVSREKKESFPLTVTSAQKNPTAFYLCASNPRDGNEKLFFGSGTQLSVL.

The chain has TRBV19 and TRBJ2-7; D gene unclear. Germline CDR1 and CDR2: LNHDA and SQIVND (reference sequence). Trimming left V 0 bases short and J 1 base short, with 10 bases between. The CDR3 extends over 15 amino acids. This CDR3 reads CASSIDYGRSYEQYF. The CDR3 nucleotides read TGTGCCAGTAGTATAGATTATGGACGGTCCTACGAGCAGTACTTC.

The chain employs TRBV9 and TRBJ2-7, with D hard to call. Trimming took 0 bases from V and 0 from J, leaving 4 bases between them. Germline CDR1 is SGDLS and CDR2 is YYNGEE. The CDR3 has 13 residues. The CDR3 region has the DNA TGTGCCAGCAGCGTAGGGGACTCCTACGAGCAGTACTTC. Its protein product is CASSVGDSYEQYF.

This rearrangement joins TRBV18 to TRBJ1-5, with TRBD1 matching over 7 bases. The CDR3 sequence is 14 residues long. Trimming cost V 3 bases and J 4 bases; bases outside gene matches: 3. CDR1 and CDR2 (germline): KGHSH, LQKENI. Written as DNA, the CDR3 is TGTGCCAGCTCACCGGGACAGCTAAATCAGCCCCAGCATTTT. Amino acids: CASSPGQLNQPQHF.

The chain has TRBV27 and TRBJ2-3; 7 nucleotides align to TRBD1. The CDR3 spans 19 residues. CDR1 and CDR2 (germline): MNHEY, SMNVEV (reference sequence). Germline trimming cut 1 base from V and 1 base from J; bases unmatched to any gene: 14. The CDR3 region has the DNA TGTGCCAGCAGTTTATATCCCCTCTTAACAGGGGCTGGCACAGATACGCAGTATTTT. Residues: CASSLYPLLTGAGTDTQYF.